Listed below are T cell receptor beta chains from one sample, sequenced in a study of T cell responses to AZD1222 COVID-19 vaccine. The assay was immunoSEQ multiplex PCR, and TCRdb's table has in-frame clones only and misses some. The sample gives more than 35,000 clones, around 80% of which show up once; roughly 20% is in the top ten. The sequencing used peripheral blood, collected 28 days after the second dose of the MenACWY control vaccine. The receptor source for this set is an adult who received the MenACWY meningococcal vaccine as a control. Both conserved end residues are trimmed from each CDR3.

J: TRBJ1-1; V: TRBV11-1; length: 11; CDR3: ASRPDIGTEAF
J: TRBJ1-1; V: TRBV27; length: 13; CDR3: ASSLSGITGTEAF
J: TRBJ2-3; V: TRBV5-1; length: 12; CDR3: ASSPGQPTDTQY
J: TRBJ2-1; V: TRBV11-2; length: 12; CDR3: ASSSQRGRNEQF
J: TRBJ2-1; V: TRBV14; length: 16; CDR3: ASSHVMTAKSSYNEQF
J: TRBJ1-1; V: TRBV28; length: 11; CDR3: ASSLWGGTEAF
J: TRBJ1-5; V: TRBV2; length: 12; CDR3: ASSEPASNQPQH
J: TRBJ2-1; V: TRBV6-4; length: 11; CDR3: ASSDFLHGEQF
J: TRBJ1-1; V: TRBV28; length: 9; CDR3: ASSFIGGAF
J: TRBJ1-3; V: TRBV12-3/TRBV12-4; length: 9; CDR3: AGGLGNTIY
J: TRBJ2-3; V: TRBV19; length: 12; CDR3: ASSMDIRTDTQY
J: TRBJ2-3; V: TRBV28; length: 15; CDR3: ASSFRRQGNRADTQY
J: TRBJ1-1; V: TRBV29-1; length: 10; CDR3: SSREGRTEAF
J: TRBJ2-3; V: TRBV2; length: 10; CDR3: ASTIVGDTQY
J: TRBJ1-1; V: TRBV11-2; length: 12; CDR3: ASSFRWGRTEAF